This T cell receptor (beta chain) stems from a study of blood T cell repertoires in COVID-19. For the study at large: Sample material is recorded as cDNA or gDNA derived from T cells, B-cell-depleted T cells, or PBMCs.

For recovered donors of Cohort 3, there were two negative PCRs, clearance, or symptom resolution. Original handling: Reference gene primer amplification gave nucleated cell count estimates. The assay was immunoSEQ multiplex PCR, and TCRdb's table has in-frame clones only and misses some. From that table come the V and J calls and clone size; the DNA was used to work out D and trimming. The sample lists a few hundred thousand clones; more than 70% were seen once. This CDR3 comprises 12 residues. V was pared by 8 bases and J by 6 bases, with 11 bases between. The clonotype comes from a woman aged 18-29 years who had recovered from COVID-19. The chain combines TRBV12-3 or TRBV12-4 with TRBJ1-5; tentatively, D is TRBD1 (6 bases). Material for sequencing was PBMCs or T cells enriched from blood (not recorded which). CDR3 nucleotides: TGTGCCAGCTGGGTCAGGGGTCAGCCCCAGCATTTT. The encoded protein is CASWVRGQPQHF.